This paragraph reports one TCR beta chain. Its antigen is undetermined. With V trimmed by 8 bases and J by 2 bases, 6 bases remained unmatched. The CDR3 length is 13 residues. CDR1 and CDR2 (germline): GTSNPN, SVGIG (reference sequence). cDNA reverse transcribed from extracted RNA served as the sequencing template. TCRdb keeps only in-frame clones here, not all; method: immunoSEQ multiplex PCR. The table shows 120,000 or so clones, with about 61% occurring only once. The data derive from a study of CD8+ T cells in alopecia areata. Whole-study results and caveats: Scalp sample data also include resident alphabeta T cells from normal skin. Clarity of TCR sharing across patients fell short of that in mice, possibly HLA-related.

As for treatment: oral pan-JAK inhibitor, 5-10 mg twice daily. This TCR came from a human donor with alopecia areata. This specimen consisted of CD8+ T cells sorted from blood, obtained at week 4, from a patient treated with tofacitinib. The V call is TRBV30, the J call TRBJ1-1; 9 bases line up with TRBD1. The CDR3: CARTGEGNTEAFF. DNA of the CDR3: TGTGCCCGGACAGGGGAGGGAAACACTGAAGCTTTCTTT.